Sequencing of this T cell receptor (beta chain) was carried out in a study of cytomegalovirus exposure and HLA in healthy donors. About the study: An early release of data contained about 85 million unique TCRs, which came from HLA-typed donors.

The PCR contained 60 Vbeta and 13 Jbeta primers. Sequencing used immunoSEQ multiplex PCR; TCRdb keeps in-frame clones, though not all of them. In the table there are roughly 120,000 clones, over 65% of which are singletons. The CDR3 is made up of 13 amino acids. CDR1 is SGHAT and CDR2 is FQDESV in the germline V gene (reference sequence). The V end lost 2 bases, the J end lost 6 bases, and 8 bases lay between the germline ends. Of note for this clone: As yet, its antigen is unknown.

Study observations and caveats: An analysis was carried out later, and it reportedly showed fewer N-insertions in an Asian-associated ancestry cluster than the approximately 660-donor mean. Rates of TCR association differed by HLA locus in a later analysis, with DRB1 highest and HLA-C lowest.

This TCR derives from a woman between 40 and 55 years old in good health and CMV-seropositive. The V gene is TRBV11-1, the J gene TRBJ1-3; D remains ambiguous. The specimen was PBMCs. CDR3 in amino acids: CASSLSRLNTIYF. The DNA of the CDR3 is TGTGCCAGCAGCTTATCTCGTCTAAACACCATATATTTT.